Here is one TCR beta chain with its context. Its target is unknown. The entry originates in a study of T cell responses to AZD1222 COVID-19 vaccine. Study as a whole: Pooling covered second doses at about 4 or about 12 weeks.

The repertoire was sequenced with immunoSEQ multiplex PCR; TCRdb's copy has only in-frame clones and lacks some. The sample carries fewer than 200,000 clones, 70% to 90% recorded once. Study results and limitations: Mostly white British, mostly female donors; authors suggested clonal diversity may be underestimated. Seropositive AZD1222 recipients at baseline numbered only five or six. Of spike-specific TCRs, nearly half reportedly target regions left unmutated in variants.

This CDR3 spans 14 amino acids. The trim removed 4 bases at V and 5 bases at J, leaving 4 bases unmatched. Germline-derived CDR1 and CDR2 are ENHRY and SYGVKD. The source is an adult in good health. The sequenced sample was peripheral blood, obtained on day 0 of AZD1222 vaccination. V usage is TRBV10-3 and J usage is TRBJ2-7; 11 nucleotides agree with TRBD1. CDR3 residues: CAISAGTGGDEQYF. The CDR3 DNA reads as TGTGCCATCAGTGCAGGGACAGGGGGAGACGAGCAGTACTTC.